The T cell receptor (beta chain) described here comes from a study of T-cell reconstitution after alpha-beta-depleted transplantation in children (TCRdb year 2016). Turning to the overall study: Using TCR repertoire profiling, the study followed T-cell immune reconstitution in a quantitative way in children after TCRalphabeta/CD19-depleted allogeneic hematopoietic cell transplantation. The research as a whole found: About two months after transplant, the apparently early recovery of alphabetaT-cell counts reportedly depended on just several hundred clones that had expanded rapidly and came from non-depleted graft cells. The frequencies of hyperexpanded clones fell over the following months, and after one year, T-cell counts and TCRbeta diversity were mostly attributed to newly produced T cells. In some patients, high TCRbeta diversity at day 60 was attributed to recipient T cells and intrathymic progenitors that had survived conditioning.

Taken with the paper, the label for treatment or condition translates to: allogeneic hematopoietic cell transplantation with graft depleted of TCRalphabeta T cells and CD19 B cells. The children who served as transplant recipients had been given grafts of TCRalphabeta/CD19-depleted allogeneic hematopoietic cells. CDR1 and CDR2, looked up from the germline V gene (reference sequence), are LNHDA and SQIVND. V loses 2 bases, J loses 3 bases, and the germline ends lie 14 bases apart. From the cysteine up to the phenylalanine, the CDR3 has a length of 15 residues. This entry keeps only the CDR3 DNA: 45 bases, framed from base 1. To note about this clonotype: The clone's antigen remains unknown. No much larger clone exists at a distance of one base, and base qualities are not known.

Library preparation employed PCR. Sequencing instrument: Illumina HiSeq 2500. TCR library preparation used molecular barcoding, with unique molecular identifiers applied to normalize quantification of the TCRbeta repertoire. TCRdb itself trimmed the public reads at Q25 with fastp, ran MiXCR and retained productive beta chains. Entries that share a CDR3 protein sequence are merged under the most common genes and DNA. In this sample the table shows 700,000 or so distinct CDR3 sequences, around 13% of which occur a single time. The ten largest clones take up 0.79% of the sample. This material consisted of PBMCs, taken before TCRalphabeta/CD19-depleted stem cell transplant. The chain joins TRBV19 to TRBJ2-7; the D gene is perhaps TRBD1, from 6 matching bases. The TCR comes from a girl aged 2 to 9 with congenital amegakaryocytic thrombocytopenia, due to receive a stem cell transplant. This receptor carries the CDR3 CASSIRQTGNYEQYF. The sequenced DNA: TGTGCCAGTAGTATAAGACAAACAGGGAACTACGAGCAGTACTTC.